This TCR beta chain was retrieved from a study of blood T cell repertoires in COVID-19. Study-wide context: The study drew acute and convalescent COVID-19 samples from the United States, Italy and Spain.

The CDR3 is 14 residues long. Trimming removed 2 bases from V and 5 bases from J; junction bases left unmatched: 3. Germline V lookup: CDR1 MNHEY, CDR2 SMNVEV (reference sequence). Original processing methods: Reference gene primer amplification gave nucleated cell count estimates. Data came from immunoSEQ multiplex PCR; TCRdb stores just in-frame clones and leaves some out. V and J calls and clone size are copied from that table; D and trimming were computed from the DNA. Here the sample spans about 34,000 clones, roughly 91% being singletons. The source of this sequence is a man older than 75 with acute or convalescent COVID-19. The genes are TRBV27 and TRBJ2-3; 8 positions match TRBD2. Sequencing input: peripheral blood. Here the CDR3 DNA reads TGTGCCAGCAGTTTAGGGACTAGTTTAGATACGCAGTATTTT. Protein product: CASSLGTSLDTQYF.